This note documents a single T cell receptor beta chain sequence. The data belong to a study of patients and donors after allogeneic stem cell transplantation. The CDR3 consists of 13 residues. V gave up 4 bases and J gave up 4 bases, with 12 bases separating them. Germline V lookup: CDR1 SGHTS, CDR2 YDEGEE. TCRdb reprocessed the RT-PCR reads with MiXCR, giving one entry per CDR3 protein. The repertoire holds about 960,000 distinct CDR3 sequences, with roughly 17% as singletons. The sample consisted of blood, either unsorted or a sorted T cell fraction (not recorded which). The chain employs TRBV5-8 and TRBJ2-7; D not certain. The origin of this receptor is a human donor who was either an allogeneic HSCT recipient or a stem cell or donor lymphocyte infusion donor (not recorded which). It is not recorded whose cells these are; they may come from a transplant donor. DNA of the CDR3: TGTGCCAGCAGCAGACGAGCCGGATACGAGCAGTACTTC. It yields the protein CASSRRAGYEQYF.